This TCR beta chain was observed in a study of Ad26.COV2.S vaccination and SARS-CoV-2 variants. A note on this clone: Its antigen is currently unknown.

The study's findings and limits: Placebo recipients showed lower spike-specific TCR breadth than vaccinees.

Clones were sequenced by immunoSEQ multiplex PCR, and TCRdb holds only the in-frame ones, with some missing. The table lists 300,000 to 350,000 clones, about 86% of them singletons, with about 10% in the top ten. The CDR3 covers 12 residues. Trimming removed 3 bases from V and 8 bases from J, with 5 bases in between. Looked up from germline, CDR1 is MNHEY and CDR2 is SVGAGI. As to treatment: about 20 received Ad26.COV2.S at low or high dose, single or two shots; roughly five received placebo; per-sample allocation not given. Samples came from day 63 after the first vaccine or placebo injection. The sequencing here drew on peripheral blood, taken in a trial of Ad26.COV2.S vaccine versus placebo. V is TRBV6-5 and J is TRBJ1-6; unclear D gene. The sequence was obtained from a person aged 18 to 59 who received the Ad26.COV2.S COVID-19 vaccine or a placebo. CDR3 sequence (DNA): TGTGCCAGCAGTTATCGGGATTCACCCCTCCACTTT. This sequence encodes CASSYRDSPLHF.